This note documents a single TCR beta chain sequence. Its target antigen remains unknown. Per-base quality was not reported, and no clone a single base away is much larger than it. The data are from a study of a mutant IDH1 vaccine in newly diagnosed glioma (dated by TCRdb to about 2021). Regarding the research as a whole: Of the approximately 29 treated patients, roughly 60% were male and approximately 40% were female, and a mean age of 40.4 years was recorded. For exploratory analyses, 25 treated patients had longitudinal TCRB deep sequencing done wherever samples were available. Six visits were used for peripheral blood collection: V03 (baseline), V05, V07, V10, V12 and V13. Prior to enrollment, standard therapy consisting of radiotherapy alone, temozolomide alone, or radiochemotherapy with temozolomide had been administered to patients, with the combination being received by most patients.

Preparation of the library involved the immunoSEQ multiplex PCR assay. Following the manufacturer's protocol, the hsTCRB Kit was used to amplify rearranged TCR beta chain sequences. TCRB libraries were sequenced on an Illumina MiSeq. In the paper's pipeline: The kit vendor's proprietary platform handled demultiplexing, trimming and gene mapping. Entries here come from immuneACCESS through TCRdb and include only in-frame sequences with V and J called. Some clones fail to appear in such tables; in the studies checked, an unresolved V gene covers under half of the shortfall, and the cause of the remainder is unknown. V and J calls and clone size are those listed in that table; D and trimming were worked out from the DNA. The sample data list 80,000 to 100,000 clones, and about 80% of these were observed just once. 6% to 8% of the sample comes from the top ten. Reading the label with the study, this specimen's time point is: baseline, week 1 (first vaccination visit). Interpreted using the paper, the treatment or condition label stands for: pre-vaccination baseline after standard-of-care therapy. The donors had newly diagnosed IDH1-mutant astrocytomas of WHO grade 3 or 4 that showed loss of nuclear ATRX. The samples were drawn from NOA16, a multicentre, single-arm, open-label phase I trial in Germany that tested a mutant IDH1 peptide vaccine in humans for the first time. For immunogenicity testing, the blood drawn at visit V03 was used as the baseline sample. Genomic DNA for TCRB sequencing was extracted from EDTA blood using the DNeasy Blood and Tissue Kit.

From the germline V gene, CDR1 is KGHSH and CDR2 is LQKENI. The CDR3 runs 15 amino acids, cysteine and phenylalanine included. The retained sequence is limited to the CDR3, 45 bases, with the frame set at the first base. At the junction V is shortened by 6 bases and J by 4 bases; bases outside the gene matches: 7. Overall results and qualifications from the work: It was noted by the authors that analyses of patient blood samples could not be reproduced owing to sample limitations. Across multiple MHC alleles, vaccine-induced immune responses were seen in around 94% of patients. Selection of PBMC samples for TCRB deep sequencing was based on availability. Changes in the top peripheral T cell clonotypes picked up by TCRB sequencing did not appear to be linked to pseudoprogression.

This material consisted of PBMCs, taken from a glioma patient treated with radiotherapy, temozolomide or both. The V and J segments used are TRBV18 and TRBJ2-2; a stretch of 8 junction bases matches TRBD2. This TCR was recovered from a man aged 35 to 55 with glioma. Here is the DNA: TGTGCCAGCTCCCTAAGCGGGAGTAGCACCGGGGAGCTGTTTTTT. It encodes CASSLSGSSTGELFF.